This note documents a single T cell receptor (beta chain) sequence. This clonotype has a handful of counts. Which antigen it targets is not known. The sample holds no much larger clone one base away, and base qualities are not on file. The sample belongs to a study of T cells in Graves' hyperthyroidism and ophthalmopathy (dated by TCRdb to between 2018 and 2020). General notes on the study: Peripheral blood samples were taken at the time of initial diagnosis, prior to any treatment. An independent validation cohort of about 19 hyperthyroidism patients and more than 15 patients who later progressed to ophthalmopathy tested prospective prediction of ophthalmopathy. The 75 to 100 discovery patients were randomly divided into training and test sets at a 7:3 ratio. TCR V-J signatures able to tell the groups apart were searched for in a discovery cohort of 95 or so patients, of whom more than 40 had Graves' ophthalmopathy and more than 55 had stable Graves' hyperthyroidism. In about 6 Graves' hyperthyroidism patients, the study also compared T-cell repertoires from thyroid tissue with T-cell repertoires from blood. According to the paper, TCR Vbeta CDR3 sequencing was carried out on 135 peripheral blood samples, which came from approximately 41 ophthalmopathy, around 75 hyperthyroidism and about 17 progressor patients. After sampling, hyperthyroidism patients received methimazole starting at 30 mg daily, and ophthalmopathy patients received high-dose intravenous methylprednisolone.

The TCR beta CDR3 regions were amplified from the RNA transcripts. For the first round of RT-PCR on the TCR CDR3, the HTBI primer set was used together with the Qiagen OneStep RT-PCR kit. The libraries were constructed in a second round of multiplex PCR and then size-selected and purified. Libraries were sequenced paired-end with 100 bp reads on an Illumina HiSeq2000. The paper's processing steps were these. SOAPnuke was used to process the raw data, with reads discarded if the reads contained adapters or uncalled bases, had a mean Phred below 15, or lacked an exact constant-primer or identifier match. COPE v1.2.5 was used to merge the high-quality paired reads, and each unique nucleotide sequence was defined as a clonotype. Clonotypes were aligned to IMGT TRBV, TRBD and TRBJ reference segments using MiTCR v1.1. The analysis included only V-J combinations with a frequency above 0.0001, which together covered around 99% of the repertoires. The TCS score was defined as the ratio of F50 (clonal expansion) to E x V (chaos), calculated using BLOSUM62-based TCRdist between CDR3 peptides within each V-J. Welch's t-statistics and random forest reduced just over 500 V-J features to 13, which were used in a naive Bayes classifier (R e1071). The raw public reads went through TCRdb reprocessing: fastp at Q25, MiXCR clone calling, in-frame beta chains kept. Rows matching on CDR3 protein sequence are summarized as one entry with the most common DNA and genes. For this entry, the V and J calls and clone size follow TCRdb and not the study's own pipeline. Recorded for this sample are hundreds of thousands of distinct CDR3 sequences; 14% to 15% of them occurred a single time. In total, the top ten clones hold around 13% of the sample.

Ophthalmopathy patients had moderately to severely active disease, Clinical Activity Score of at least 3, NOSPECS grade of at least 4, and duration under 3 months. The study excluded patients with uncontrolled infections, other autoimmune diseases, pregnancy or lactation. Diagnoses were based on clinical symptoms, serum thyroxine and TRAb, thyroid ultrasound and orbital computed tomography. Ficoll-Paque density gradient centrifugation was used to isolate PBMCs from about 10 ml of fresh peripheral blood. Total RNA was extracted with Trizol reagent, and quality was checked on an Agilent 2100 Bioanalyzer. The full study reports these points: In validation, the model predicted progression to ophthalmopathy with 55% to 71% sensitivity and around 72% specificity, a median of 6.5 months before onset. Sample size was not statistically predetermined, and blinding of investigators to group allocation was not performed. Blood samples also contained most of the expanded thyroid clonotypes (frequency above 0.001), which suggests that blood repertoires may reflect thyroid immune responses. A 13 V-J signature model separated ophthalmopathy from stable hyperthyroidism, with 87.88% sensitivity and 81.08% specificity in cross-validation and 80%/75% in testing.

Sequenced: blood. This TCR derives from a man between 18 and 29 years old with Graves' ophthalmopathy.

The nucleotide sequence is given as TGTGCCAGCACCGGGGGGCCTAGCTCCTACAATGAGCAGTTCTTC. Its protein reads: CASTGGPSSYNEQFF. The sequence links TRBV12-3 or TRBV12-4 to TRBJ2-1; TRBD2 might be the D gene, on 7 matching bases. Including cysteine and phenylalanine, the CDR3 has 15 amino acids. The sequence is cut down to CDR3 DNA, 45 bases in frame from base 1. Between the V and J ends, shortened by 7 bases and 0 bases respectively, the junction contains 13 bases.